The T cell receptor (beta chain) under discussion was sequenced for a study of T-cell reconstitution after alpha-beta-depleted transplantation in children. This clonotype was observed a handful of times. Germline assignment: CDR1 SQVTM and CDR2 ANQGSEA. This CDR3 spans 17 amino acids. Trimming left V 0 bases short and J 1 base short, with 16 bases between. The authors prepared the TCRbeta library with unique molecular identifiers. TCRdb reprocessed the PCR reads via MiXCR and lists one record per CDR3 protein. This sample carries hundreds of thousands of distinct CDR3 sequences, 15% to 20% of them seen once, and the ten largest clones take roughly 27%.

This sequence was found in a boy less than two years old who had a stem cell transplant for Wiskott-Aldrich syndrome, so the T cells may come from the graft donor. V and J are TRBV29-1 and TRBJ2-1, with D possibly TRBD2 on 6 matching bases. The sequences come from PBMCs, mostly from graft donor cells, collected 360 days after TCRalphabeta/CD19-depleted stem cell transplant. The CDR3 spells CSVEDGVWEDSYNEQFF. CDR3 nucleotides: TGCAGCGTTGAAGATGGGGTGTGGGAGGATTCCTACAATGAGCAGTTCTTC.